This record looks at one T cell receptor beta chain sequence and its context. The target of this receptor is not known. Within one base of it there is no much larger clone, and no base qualities were kept. From the cysteine up to the phenylalanine, the CDR3 has a length of 15 residues. This entry keeps only the CDR3 DNA: 45 bases, framed from base 1. According to the germline V gene, CDR1 reads MDHEN and CDR2 reads SYDVKM. For this chain, trimming is 3 bases at the V end and 1 base at the J end, and the number of junction bases without a gene match is 5. This sample was taken from a study of T-cell reconstitution after alpha-beta-depleted transplantation in children (dated by TCRdb to 2016 to 2017). Background on the whole study: T-cell immune reconstitution after TCRalphabeta/CD19-depleted allogeneic hematopoietic cell transplantation in children was quantitatively tracked in the study by means of TCR repertoire profiling.

Results and caveats for the whole study, not just this receptor: In some patients, high TCRbeta diversity at day 60 was attributed to recipient T cells and intrathymic progenitors that had survived conditioning. Apparently early alphabetaT-cell count recovery about two months after transplant reportedly relied on only several hundred rapidly expanded clones derived from non-depleted graft cells. Hyperexpanded clone frequencies declined over subsequent months; after one year, T-cell counts and TCRbeta diversity were mostly attributed to newly produced T cells.

Library prep was done by PCR. TCRdb lists the instrument as Illumina HiSeq 2500. TCR library preparation used molecular barcoding, with unique molecular identifiers applied to normalize quantification of the TCRbeta repertoire. Using fastp at Q25 and MiXCR, TCRdb reprocessed the public reads and kept productive beta chains. Records with the same CDR3 protein are collapsed into one entry carrying the most frequent genes and DNA. This sample gives hundreds of thousands of distinct CDR3 sequences in total; 13% of them show up just once. The leading ten clones occupy 2.2% of the sample. Read against the paper, the sample's treatment or condition label means: allogeneic hematopoietic cell transplantation with graft depleted of TCRalphabeta T cells and CD19 B cells. The children who served as transplant recipients had been given grafts of TCRalphabeta/CD19-depleted allogeneic hematopoietic cells.

The sequence was collected from a male patient aged 10 to 17 who had a stem cell transplant for acute myeloid leukemia, so the T cells may come from the graft donor. In this chain, TRBV28 is recombined with TRBJ2-5; TRBD2 aligns with 7 central bases. This specimen consisted of PBMCs, mostly from graft donor cells, obtained 360 days after TCRalphabeta/CD19-depleted stem cell transplant. The CDR3 loop reads CASSFQSGAQETQYF. In nucleotide form, the sequence is TGTGCCAGCAGTTTTCAGAGCGGGGCCCAAGAGACCCAGTACTTC.